These 12 T cell receptor beta chains share one sample of origin, sequenced in a study of OX40 agonist ivuxolimab in advanced cancers. Sequenced by immunoSEQ multiplex PCR; TCRdb stores in-frame clones only, minus some. The sample lists 70,000 to 80,000 clones, 94% seen once, with approximately 15% in the top ten. The sample here was CD4+ or CD8+ T cells sorted from blood, taken in a trial of the OX40 agonist ivuxolimab. The receptors stem from an adult with an advanced solid tumor such as melanoma, head and neck, liver or kidney cancer.

The V and J genes are TRBV7-8 and TRBJ1-1; no firm D call. Germline loops: CDR1 SGHVS, CDR2 FQNEAQ. V was pared by 1 base and J by 3 bases, with 12 bases between. CDR3 length: 15 residues. CDR3 loop: CASSLGAGKYTEAFF. The CDR3 nucleotides read TGTGCCAGCAGCTTAGGGGCCGGGAAATACACTGAAGCTTTCTTT. Drawing the rest from reference TRBV7-8 and TRBJ1-1, the complete variable domain is GAGVSQSPRYKVAKRGQDVALRCDPISGHVSLFWYQQALGQGPEFLTYFQNEAQLDKSGLPSDRFFAERPEGSVSTLKIQRTQQEDSAVYLCASSLGAGKYTEAFFGQGTRLTVV.

The gene calls are TRBV21-1 and TRBJ1-1. TRBV21-1 is assigned pseudogene status. The CDR3 covers 18 residues. CDR3 sequence: CASSLPDPIRTMNTEAFF. The CDR3 nucleotides read TGTGCCAGCAGCTTACCAGACCCGATTCGGACGATGAACACTGAAGCTTTCTTT.

The chain links TRBV7-6 to TRBJ2-7; D perhaps matches TRBD1 (7 bases). Trimming took 4 bases from V and 0 from J, leaving 16 bases between them. The CDR3 loop spans 16 amino acids. Germline V lookup: CDR1 SGHVS, CDR2 FNYEAQ. CDR3 sequence: CASSYLRGDSSYEQYF. CDR3 DNA: TGTGCCAGCAGCTACCTCAGGGGGGACAGCTCCTACGAGCAGTACTTC.

The CDR3 sequence: CASTAVVDRDYEQYF. The DNA for the CDR3 is TGTGCCAGCACGGCCGTGGTGGACAGGGACTACGAGCAGTACTTC. The chain carries TRBV6-6 and TRBJ2-7, with 8 bases identical to TRBD1. From germline, CDR1 is MNHNY and CDR2 SVGAGI (reference sequence). Trimming cost V 7 bases and J 3 bases; bases outside gene matches: 11. The length of the CDR3 is 15 residues.

The chain uses TRBV27 and TRBJ2-1; 8 positions agree with TRBD2. After removal of 3 bases from V and 7 bases from J, the junction contained 2 bases not matched to a gene. The germline gives CDR1 MNHEY, CDR2 SMNVEV (reference sequence). The CDR3 covers 13 residues. As DNA, the CDR3 is TGTGCCAGCAGTTTCAAGCGGGGGAATGAGCAGTTCTTC. Its protein product is CASSFKRGNEQFF.

This chain links TRBV27 with TRBJ1-4; 9 positions agree with TRBD1. With 3 bases clipped from V and 7 bases from J, the junction kept 6 bases outside the gene matches. There are 15 residues in the CDR3. Germline loops: CDR1 MNHEY, CDR2 SMNVEV (reference sequence). The CDR3 loop reads CASSLTGTGTEKLFF. CDR3 in DNA: TGTGCCAGCAGTTTGACCGGGACAGGGACTGAAAAACTGTTTTTT.

The V and J genes are TRBV5-4 and TRBJ2-7; TRBD1 matches 9 bases. The ends lost 3 bases at V and 4 bases at J; junction bases unmatched: 8. This CDR3 is 15 amino acids long. Germline V lookup: CDR1 SGHNT, CDR2 YYREEE (reference sequence). CDR3 in amino acids: CASSSSGTGTYEQYF. The CDR3 DNA is TGTGCCAGCAGCTCCTCCGGGACAGGGACTTACGAGCAGTACTTC.

This clone appeared a single time. The sample contains more than one DNA sequence encoding this CDR3. The chain couples TRBV21-1 to TRBJ2-5. TRBV21-1 is deemed a pseudogene. This CDR3 spans 15 amino acids. CDR3 DNA sequence: TGTGCCAGCTCCTCCTCTTGGGGGGCCCAGGAGACCCAGTACTTC. Amino acids: CASSSSWGAQETQYF.

The table lists this clone with a count of one. The chain recombines TRBV19 with TRBJ1-1; tentatively, D is TRBD1 (5 bases). CDR3 length: 14 residues. V was cut by 6 bases and J by 4 bases, with 15 bases left in between. Germline CDR1 LNHDA, CDR2 SQIVND (reference sequence). The chain's CDR3 is CASSLITQGTEAFF. CDR3 DNA sequence: TGTGCCAGTAGCCTCATCACCCAGGGCACTGAAGCTTTCTTT.

CDR3 coding DNA: TGTGCCAGCAGCCCGGACTTCAATGAGCAGTTCTTC. Residues: CASSPDFNEQFF. The chain has TRBV7-9 and TRBJ2-1; the D gene is possibly TRBD2 (5 bases). Germline values: CDR1 SEHNR, CDR2 FQNEAQ (reference sequence). The CDR3 spans 12 residues. V lost 5 bases and J lost 6, with 8 bases in between.

The genes are TRBV18 and TRBJ1-1; a possible D gene is TRBD1 (5 bases). The CDR3 runs to 14 residues. Germline-derived CDR1 and CDR2 are KGHSH and LQKENI. The V end lost 3 bases, the J end lost 1 base, and 9 bases lay between the germline ends. The CDR3 here is CASSPMTENTEAFF. The CDR3 DNA reads as TGTGCCAGCTCACCCATGACAGAGAACACTGAAGCTTTCTTT.

The genes are TRBV4-3 and TRBJ1-3, with unresolved D. Germline CDR1 LGHNA, CDR2 YSLEER. The CDR3 totals 16 residues. The ends were cut back, 0 bases at V and 0 bases at J, with 9 bases in the middle. Written as DNA, the CDR3 is TGCGCCAGCAGCCAAGACGGACCAAACTCTGGAAACACCATATATTTT. It is translated as CASSQDGPNSGNTIYF.